The 14 T cell receptor beta chains below all came from one sample that was sequenced in a study of T cell repertoires in cytomegalovirus infection. TCRdb passed the reads through MiXCR, listing each CDR3 protein once. The sample has around 140,000 distinct CDR3 sequences, 5% to 6.5% seen once. Sequencing was performed on PBMCs. These receptors were collected from a human donor in good health (CMV status not recorded). Some clones in this sample may be carry-over from other donors' samples.

V and J are TRBV12-3 or TRBV12-4 and TRBJ1-1; possibly TRBD1 for D (5 bases). V lost 1 base and J 1 base, leaving 10 bases between the germline ends. This CDR3 region has 15 residues. The CDR3: CASSLDSGQNTEAFF. CDR3 DNA sequence: TGTGCCAGCAGTTTAGATTCAGGACAGAACACTGAAGCTTTCTTT.

This clonotype was seen only a few times. The rearrangement joins TRBV28 to TRBJ1-1; no definite D call. Germline V gene sequence: CDR1 MDHEN, CDR2 SYDVKM. There are 14 residues in the CDR3. V lost 2 bases to trimming and J lost 3 bases, with 10 bases between them. As DNA, the CDR3 is TGTGCCAGCAGTTTAATGGACCTGTACACTGAAGCTTTCTTT. It is translated as CASSLMDLYTEAFF.

In its sample, this clonotype was seen a few times. The rearrangement joins TRBV29-1 to TRBJ1-3; no firm D call. V was trimmed by 4 bases and J by 0 bases, leaving 4 bases between them. Germline lookup yields CDR1 SQVTM and CDR2 ANQGSEA. This CDR3 has 12 amino acids. CDR3 in amino acids: CSVAHSGNTIYF. CDR3 bases: TGCAGCGTTGCTCACTCTGGAAACACCATATATTTT.

This clonotype has a handful of counts. This chain uses TRBV7-9 with TRBJ1-4; TRBD1 matches at 8 bases. The germline CDR1 and CDR2 sequences are SEHNR and FQNEAQ (reference sequence). V lost 5 bases, J lost 5 bases, and 10 bases stayed unmatched. This CDR3 region has 16 residues. The CDR3, as DNA: TGTGCCAGCAGCGACCGCGGACAGGGTTCCAATGAAAAACTGTTTTTT. It is translated as CASSDRGQGSNEKLFF.

This chain connects TRBV20-1 to TRBJ2-5; 11 positions match TRBD2. V trimming: 1 base; J trimming: 12 bases; junction bases outside the gene matches: 4. The germline V gene encodes CDR1 DFQATT and CDR2 SNEGSKA (reference sequence). This CDR3 region has 12 residues. The CDR3 DNA reads as TGCAGTGCTAGAGTACTAGCGGGGGCCGAGTACTTC. This gives the protein CSARVLAGAEYF.

This clonotype appeared many times. V usage is TRBV19 and J usage is TRBJ2-2; 7 bases are a match to TRBD2. Unmatched junction bases numbered 7, after V lost 3 bases and J lost 0 bases. The CDR3 contains 17 residues. In germline, CDR1 is LNHDA, CDR2 SQIVND (reference sequence). CDR3 coding DNA: TGTGCCAGTAGTATCGCCCGGGGAGGGGCGAACACCGGGGAGCTGTTTTTT. The encoded protein is CASSIARGGANTGELFF.

This clonotype was seen at least ten times. The rearrangement links TRBV4-3 to TRBJ1-1; D is possibly TRBD1 (5 bases). Germline values: CDR1 LGHNA, CDR2 YSLEER. With 4 bases removed from V and 0 bases from J, the gap between germline ends came to 12 bases. This CDR3 has 15 amino acids. The CDR3 reads CASSRRGRMNTEAFF. In nucleotides, the CDR3 is TGCGCCAGCAGCCGTAGGGGACGGATGAACACTGAAGCTTTCTTT.

This clonotype has at least ten counts. The chain carries TRBV19 and TRBJ1-1; D might be TRBD1 (5 bases). Germline V lookup: CDR1 LNHDA, CDR2 SQIVND (reference sequence). The CDR3 is 15 residues long. Trimming stripped 6 bases from V and 1 base from J, with 15 bases between. CDR3 sequence: CASSPLGGRNTEAFF. CDR3 in DNA: TGTGCCAGTAGCCCCTTGGGGGGAAGGAACACTGAAGCTTTCTTT.

V and J are TRBV5-1 and TRBJ1-1, with D unresolved. Germline CDR1 is SGHRS and CDR2 is YFSETQ. This CDR3 contains 9 residues. V lost 1 base and J lost 10, with 2 bases in between. CDR3 sequence (DNA): TGCGCCAGCAGCTTGTCAGCTTTCTTT. Translated: CASSLSAFF. Supplemented by reference TRBV5-1 and TRBJ1-1, the full variable domain reads KAGVTQTPRYLIKTRGQQVTLSCSPISGHRSVSWYQQTPGQGLQFLFEYFSETQRNKGNFPGRFSGRQFSNSRSEMNVSTLELGDSALYLCASSLSAFFGQGTRLTVV.

A word on this clonotype: Possible read error: a much larger clone is one base away. The chain joins TRBV14 to TRBJ1-2, with D perhaps matching TRBD1 (5 bases). The CDR3 is 15 residues long. CDR1 and CDR2 from the germline V gene are SGHDN and FVKESK. The CDR3 is CASSQGPGVNYGCTF. CDR3 nucleotides: TGTGCCAGCAGCCAAGGTCCGGGGGTTAACTATGGCTGCACCTTC.

This clonotype was seen repeatedly, ten times or more. The chain couples TRBV7-2 to TRBJ1-2; 10 bases line up with TRBD1. CDR3 length: 15 amino acids. From germline, CDR1 is SGHTA and CDR2 FQGNSA. V lost 5 bases and J lost 4; bases outside the gene matches: 7. The CDR3 is CASSTGTGEGYGYTF. CDR3 nucleotides: TGTGCCAGCAGCACTGGGACAGGGGAAGGCTATGGCTACACCTTC.

This clonotype was seen ten or more times. This chain connects TRBV5-6 to TRBJ1-6; 9 bases fit TRBD1. This CDR3 is built from 16 residues. CDR1 is SGHDT and CDR2 is YYEEEE in the germline V gene. The junction had 8 bases not matched to a gene; V was cut back by 0 bases and J by 10 bases. The CDR3 DNA is TGTGCCAGCAGCTTGGCCTCGGGGACAGGGCAGTCACCCCTCCACTTT. Amino acids: CASSLASGTGQSPLHF.

The chain joins TRBV7-8 to TRBJ1-5, with no clear D. CDR1 is SGHVS, CDR2 FQNEAQ, per germline. Trimming removed 6 bases at V and 0 bases at J, with 15 bases between. This CDR3 is 16 amino acids long. CDR3 coding DNA: TGTGCCAGCAGTTCCCGGATGACTGATAGCAATCAGCCCCAGCATTTT. It translates to CASSSRMTDSNQPQHF.

The chain joins TRBV7-9 to TRBJ1-3; TRBD1 might be the D (5 bases). Germline CDR1 is SEHNR and CDR2 is FQNEAQ (reference sequence). The CDR3 covers 13 residues. V shed 4 bases and J shed 6 bases, with 10 bases lying between them. The CDR3 nucleotides read TGTGCCAGCAGCTCGGGACGGAAAAACACCATATATTTT. This sequence encodes CASSSGRKNTIYF.